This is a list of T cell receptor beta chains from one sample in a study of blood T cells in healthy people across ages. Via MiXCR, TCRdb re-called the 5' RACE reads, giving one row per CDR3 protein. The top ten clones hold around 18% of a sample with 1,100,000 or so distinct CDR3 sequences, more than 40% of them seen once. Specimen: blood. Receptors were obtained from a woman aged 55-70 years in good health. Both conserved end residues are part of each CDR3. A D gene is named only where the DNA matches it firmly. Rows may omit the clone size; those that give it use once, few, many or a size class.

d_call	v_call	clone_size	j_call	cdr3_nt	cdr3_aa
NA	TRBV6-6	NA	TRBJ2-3	TGTGCCAGCAGAAACAGGGTCAGCACAGATACGCAGTATTTT	CASRNRVSTDTQYF
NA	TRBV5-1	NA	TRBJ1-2	TGCGCCAGCAGCTTGGAGGGCAGGGGACATGGCTACACCTTC	CASSLEGRGHGYTF
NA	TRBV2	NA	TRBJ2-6	TGTGCCAGCAGTAGGGGCATAACTGGGGCCAACGTCCTGACTTTC	CASSRGITGANVLTF
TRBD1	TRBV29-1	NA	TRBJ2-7	TGCAGCGTTAAGACAGGGGGCTACGAGCAGTACTTC	CSVKTGGYEQYF
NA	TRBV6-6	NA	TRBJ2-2	TGTGCCAGCAGTTACGCCTTAGTGGACGGGGAGCTGTTTTTT	CASSYALVDGELFF
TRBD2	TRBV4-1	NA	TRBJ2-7	TGCGCCAGCAGCCAGACGGGCGGGAGGAGCTCCTACGAGCAGTACTTC	CASSQTGGRSSYEQYF
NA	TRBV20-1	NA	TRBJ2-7	TGCAGTGCCCAGGACAGTTCCTACGAGCAGTACTTC	CSAQDSSYEQYF
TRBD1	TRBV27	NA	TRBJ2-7	TGTGCCAGCAGTTTTGGGACAGGACAGGTACACGAGCAGTACTTC	CASSFGTGQVHEQYF
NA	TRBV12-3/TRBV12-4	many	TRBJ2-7	TGTGCCAGCAGTTCCTGGCCCTTGGGGTACTTC	CASSSWPLGYF
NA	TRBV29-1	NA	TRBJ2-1	TGCAGCGTTGAGGGCCAGGGGGGGATCTCCTACAATGAGCAGTTCTTC	CSVEGQGGISYNEQFF
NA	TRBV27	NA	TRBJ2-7	TGTGCCAGCAGTTTTCGGACCGAGTCCTACGAGCAGTACTTC	CASSFRTESYEQYF
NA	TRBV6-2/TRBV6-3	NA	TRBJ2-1	TGTGCCAGCAGTTATAGGGGGGGGATGATGCAGTTCTTC	CASSYRGGMMQFF
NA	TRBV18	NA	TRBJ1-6	TGTGCCAGCTCCCCAATCGTGGGTTTTGAGGATTCACCCCTCCACTTT	CASSPIVGFEDSPLHF
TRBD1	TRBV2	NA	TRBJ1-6	TGTGCCAGCACGGGACAGACCTTTTCACCCCTCCACTTT	CASTGQTFSPLHF
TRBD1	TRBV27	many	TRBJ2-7	TGTGCCAGCAGAGCAGAAAAAACAGGGGGAGCATACTACGAGCAGTACTTC	CASRAEKTGGAYYEQYF
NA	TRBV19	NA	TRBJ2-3	TGTGCCAGTAGCCGGACAGACCTTAGCACAGATACGCAGTATTTT	CASSRTDLSTDTQYF
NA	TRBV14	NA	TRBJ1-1	TGTGCCAGCAGCCAAGATTGGGGGGGGAACACTGAAGCTTTCTTT	CASSQDWGGNTEAFF
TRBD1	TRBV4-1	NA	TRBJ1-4	TGCGCCAGCAGCCGATGGGGGACAGCAACTAATGAAAAACTGTTTTTT	CASSRWGTATNEKLFF
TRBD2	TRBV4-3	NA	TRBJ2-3	TGCGCCAGCAGCCATACCGGGACTAGCGGCACAGATACGCAGTATTTT	CASSHTGTSGTDTQYF
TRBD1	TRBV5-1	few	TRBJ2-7	TGCGCCAGCAGCTTGGTTCCGAGGGGACAGGGGTTAGGCGAGCAGTACTTC	CASSLVPRGQGLGEQYF
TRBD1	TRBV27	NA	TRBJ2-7	TGTGCCAGCAGAGGACAGGGGGGAACCTACGAGCAGTACTTC	CASRGQGGTYEQYF
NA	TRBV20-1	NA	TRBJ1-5	TGCAGTGCCCCCCGGGGTGGGGCTGGCAATCAGCCCCAGCATTTT	CSAPRGGAGNQPQHF
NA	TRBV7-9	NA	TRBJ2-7	TGTGCCAGCAGCGAGAAGGACGGGCACGAGCAGTACTTC	CASSEKDGHEQYF
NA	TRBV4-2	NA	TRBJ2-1	TGTGCCAGCAGCCAAGATTGGGGATTGAATGAGCAGTTCTTC	CASSQDWGLNEQFF
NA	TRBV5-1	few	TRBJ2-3	TGCGCCAGCAGCCCCAGTTGGGGAAGCACAGATACGCAGTATTTT	CASSPSWGSTDTQYF
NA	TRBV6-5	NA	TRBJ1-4	TGCGCCAGCAGCGGGTCGCCTAATGAAAAACTGTTTTTT	CASSGSPNEKLFF
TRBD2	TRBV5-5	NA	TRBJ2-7	TGTGCCAGCAGCTTGGTGGTGACTAGCGCATCCTACGAGCAGTACTTC	CASSLVVTSASYEQYF
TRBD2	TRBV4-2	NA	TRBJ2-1	TGTGCCAGCAGCCAAGACGACAAGCGGGAGGGCCCCAATGAGCAGTTCTTC	CASSQDDKREGPNEQFF
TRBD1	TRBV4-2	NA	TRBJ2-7	TGTGCCAGCAGCCAACCCGGGACAGGGGTCCTGAACCCAACCTACGAGCAGTACTTC	CASSQPGTGVLNPTYEQYF
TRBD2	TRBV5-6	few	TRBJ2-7	TGTGCCAGCAGCTCCGGATACGGGCGGGAGGGCTTCTACGAGCAGTACTTC	CASSSGYGREGFYEQYF
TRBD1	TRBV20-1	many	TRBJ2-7	TGCAGTGCTAGAGATGGGGACAGGGTTTCCTACGAGCAGTACTTC	CSARDGDRVSYEQYF
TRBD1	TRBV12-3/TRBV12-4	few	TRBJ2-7	TGTGCCAGCACCCGAATAGCGGGACAGGGGGCTTCCGAGCAGTACTTC	CASTRIAGQGASEQYF
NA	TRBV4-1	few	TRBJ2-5	TGCGCCAGCAGCCAAGAAGCCGGGGTATACGAGACCCAGTACTTC	CASSQEAGVYETQYF
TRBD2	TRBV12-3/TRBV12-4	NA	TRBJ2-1	TGTGCCAGCAGCTCCCTCCGGACTAGCGGGAGGGGGGATGAGCAGTTCTTC	CASSSLRTSGRGDEQFF
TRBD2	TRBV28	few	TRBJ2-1	TGTGCCAGCAGCGCGGCGCTAGCGGGCAATGAGCAGTTCTTC	CASSAALAGNEQFF
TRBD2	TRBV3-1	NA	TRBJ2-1	TGTGCCAGCAGCCAAGATGTGGCTAGCGGGACTTTTACGCATGAGCAGTTCTTC	CASSQDVASGTFTHEQFF
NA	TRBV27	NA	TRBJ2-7	TGTGCCACCCGGGGGAACGAGCAGTACTTC	CATRGNEQYF